This TCR beta chain stems from a study of blood T cell repertoires in COVID-19 (dated by TCRdb to about 2020). Looking at the study overall: The collaborator samples originated in the United States, Italy and Spain and spanned the acute and convalescent phases of COVID-19. The material from the prospective study consisted of cDNA or gDNA derived from T cells, B-cell-depleted T cells, or PBMCs. Deeply sampled blood TCRbeta repertoires from subjects exposed to, actively infected with, or recovered from COVID-19 were included in the dataset. The repertoires were released in a freely available public database intended as a resource for research on the immune response to SARS-CoV-2. Samples came from the ongoing ImmuneRACE study (first 160 participants) plus 1,254 subjects from 6 global collaborators. The sample metadata nearly always contained a de-identified subject ID, COVID-19 status, age in years and sex. Where HLA class I and class II types were available, the types were taken from metadata supplied by the sample provider, not from assay-based typing. Overall study outcomes, separate from this receptor: How much clinical and demographic metadata was included differed by source and by participant, and the metadata was provided uncurated.

With respect to this clone: Its binding antigen is unknown. No base-level quality is on record; no much larger clone is a single base apart.

The immunoSEQ Assay, a bias-controlled multiplex PCR, was used to amplify TCRbeta CDR3 regions from genomic DNA. The published analysis was carried out like this. Nucleated cell counts per sample were estimated from amplification of reference gene primers within the assay. To quantify the absolute abundance of each unique TCRbeta CDR3 rearrangement, sequence reads were collapsed and filtered. For each sample, productive Simpson clonality was calculated by taking the square root of Simpson's diversity index across productive rearrangements. In its TCRdb copy, this immuneACCESS table keeps in-frame sequences only and misses some clones. Where compared with another copy, unresolved V genes explain less than half of these, and the others have no known cause. The DNA gave D and trimming, while V, J and clone size come from that table. The sample profile shows over 200,000 clones; about 90% of them were found once. The ten largest clones take up under 2.5% of the sample.

Collaborating institutions collected whole blood in K2EDTA tubes following their own protocols. Collaborator samples were shipped for TCRbeta analysis as frozen whole blood, isolated PBMCs, or DNA extracted from either sample type. Taken from cysteine to phenylalanine, the CDR3 has 16 residues. The DNA shown is the 48-base CDR3, in frame from base 1. According to the germline V gene (reference sequence), CDR1 reads SEHNR and CDR2 reads FQNEAQ. V is cut by 8 bases and J by 0 bases, and the space between the germline ends is 20 bases. Material for sequencing was peripheral blood. The chain uses TRBV7-9 and TRBJ2-7, and possibly TRBD2, on 7 matching bases. This TCR was sampled from a man aged 40-55 years with active or convalescent COVID-19. In nucleotides, the sequence is TGTGCCAGCGGAGGGGGGGAGACAGGAAGCTCCTACGAGCAGTACTTC. Translated, it reads CASGGGETGSSYEQYF. The full variable domain, with segments outside the CDR3 supplied by the reference TRBV7-9 and TRBJ2-7 proteins, appears as DTGVSQNPRHKITKRGQNVTFRCDPISEHNRLYWYRQTLGQGPEFLTYFQNEAQLEKSRLLSDRFSAERPKGSFSTLEIQRTEQGDSAMYLCASGGGETGSSYEQYFGPGTRLTVT.